These 21 T cell receptor beta chains originate from one sample sequenced in a study of T cells after yellow fever vaccination. A single record per CDR3 protein comes from TCRdb applying MiXCR to the 5' RACE reads. Among 300,000 or so distinct CDR3 sequences listed, approximately 7% were seen once. The sequencing used PBMCs, collected 35 to 50 days after the first yellow fever vaccination. These receptors were taken from a young man who received the YFV17D yellow fever vaccine.

In this sample, this clonotype turned up many times. This rearrangement joins TRBV20-1 to TRBJ1-5, with 8 nucleotides matching TRBD1. V gave up 5 bases and J gave up 2 bases; unmatched junction bases: 5. Germline V CDR1 and CDR2: DFQATT, SNEGSKA (reference sequence). There are 14 residues in the CDR3. The CDR3 nucleotides are TGCAGTGCTTCAGGGGGCGCGGGCAATCAGCCCCAGCATTTT. Protein: CSASGGAGNQPQHF.

The CDR3 spells CASSVGTPPEAFF. The DNA of the CDR3 is TGTGCCAGCAGTGTCGGGACCCCACCTGAAGCTTTCTTT. The chain uses TRBV28 and TRBJ1-1; tentative D call: TRBD1 (5 bases). Trimming pared 5 bases from V and 6 bases from J, leaving 13 bases between. The CDR3 runs to 13 residues. Germline V CDR1 and CDR2: MDHEN, SYDVKM.

The rearrangement links TRBV12-5 to TRBJ2-7; D is unresolved. Trimming cost V 1 base and J 2 bases, with 9 bases left between them. CDR1 and CDR2 (germline): LGHNT, FRNRAP. CDR3 length: 14 amino acids. CDR3 sequence: CASGLADPAYEQYF. CDR3 DNA sequence: TGTGCTAGTGGTTTGGCGGACCCCGCCTACGAGCAGTACTTC.

This clonotype was counted many times. This chain links TRBV7-2 with TRBJ2-7; 8 bases are a match to TRBD2. CDR3 length: 17 amino acids. Germline V lookup: CDR1 SGHTA, CDR2 FQGNSA. Losses at the gene ends were 6 bases for V and 3 bases for J; bases not matched to a gene: 16. CDR3 coding DNA: TGTGCCAGCAGTAATAGCGGGGACGGACCCGTCCACTACGAGCAGTACTTC. This gives the protein CASSNSGDGPVHYEQYF.

The J gene is TRBJ1-1, the V gene TRBV7-2; 9 bases agree with TRBD1. CDR1 and CDR2 (germline): SGHTA, FQGNSA. V was clipped by 5 bases and J by 6 bases; unmatched bases: 10. This CDR3 comprises 15 residues. Written as DNA, the CDR3 is TGTGCCAGCAGCCAACAGGGACAGGGATGGGCTGAAGCTTTCTTT. Protein sequence: CASSQQGQGWAEAFF.

The V and J genes are TRBV3-1 and TRBJ2-3; 10 bases are shared with TRBD2. J was trimmed by 4 bases and V by 7 bases; bases with no gene match: 8. Germline loops: CDR1 LGHDT, CDR2 YNNKEL (reference sequence). The CDR3 runs to 15 residues. In DNA form, the CDR3 reads TGTGCCAGCACCTGGACTAGCGGAACGGCAGATACGCAGTATTTT. Protein sequence: CASTWTSGTADTQYF.

V usage is TRBV15 and J usage is TRBJ2-3; tentatively, D is TRBD2 (5 bases). CDR3 length equals 16 residues. V dropped 0 bases and J dropped 2 bases, with 12 bases sitting between them. Per the germline V gene, CDR1 is LNHNV and CDR2 is YYDKDF (reference sequence). CDR3 in amino acids: CATSRESTGITDTQYF. In DNA, the CDR3 is TGTGCCACCAGCAGAGAGTCAACGGGAATCACAGATACGCAGTATTTT.

This sequence joins TRBV6-5 and TRBJ2-1, with TRBD1 matching 7 bases. CDR1 MNHEY and CDR2 SVGAGI come from the germline V gene. The J segment lost 6 bases and the V segment lost 4 bases, leaving 9 bases of the junction unmatched. The CDR3 has 15 residues. CDR3 sequence reads: CASSSNRGPVNEQFF. As DNA, the CDR3 is TGTGCCAGCAGTTCTAATAGGGGGCCGGTCAATGAGCAGTTCTTC.

V usage is TRBV10-3 and J usage is TRBJ2-1; 7 nucleotides align to TRBD2. This CDR3 has 16 amino acids. Germline V lookup: CDR1 ENHRY, CDR2 SYGVKD. V shed 2 bases and J 2 bases; nucleotides not matched to a gene: 6. The chain's CDR3 is CAISEGPSGAYNEQFF. The CDR3 DNA reads as TGTGCCATCAGTGAGGGGCCCAGCGGGGCCTACAATGAGCAGTTCTTC.

This clonotype was recorded at least ten times. The gene calls are TRBV29-1 and TRBJ2-5; TRBD2 matches 13 bases. With 7 bases clipped from V and 5 bases from J, the junction kept 7 bases outside the gene matches. The CDR3 is 14 residues long. Germline-derived CDR1 and CDR2 are SQVTM and ANQGSEA. CDR3 bases: TGCAGCGCGACCTCGACTAGCGGGGGGGAGACCCAGTACTTC. Amino acids: CSATSTSGGETQYF.

The chain uses TRBV7-9 and TRBJ2-1; D is unclear. This CDR3 has 15 residues. CDR1 and CDR2 from the germline V gene are SEHNR and FQNEAQ (reference sequence). V shed 1 base and J shed 3 bases, with 10 bases lying between them. The CDR3 region has the DNA TGTGCCAGCAGCTTAGGTGAGAGTCTCTACAATGAGCAGTTCTTC. It encodes CASSLGESLYNEQFF.

This clonotype has a count of ten or more. The J gene is TRBJ2-5, the V gene TRBV5-5; D remains ambiguous. Per germline, CDR1 SGHKS and CDR2 YYEKEE (reference sequence). Trimming shortened V by 4 bases and J by 4 bases, and 17 bases separated the two germline ends. The CDR3 contains 15 residues. CDR3 DNA: TGTGCCAGCAGCCCTCCCCCCGACGGAGTAGAGACCCAGTACTTC. Encoded protein: CASSPPPDGVETQYF.

This clonotype was found a few times. This rearrangement joins TRBV4-1 to TRBJ2-1, with D possibly matching TRBD2 (5 bases). CDR3 length: 13 residues. In germline, CDR1 is MGHRA, CDR2 YSYEKL. V was trimmed by 11 bases and J by 4 bases, leaving 15 bases between them. The CDR3 here is CASGLAVYNEQFF. CDR3 nucleotides: TGCGCCTCCGGGCTAGCTGTGTACAATGAGCAGTTCTTC.

The rearrangement links TRBV5-6 to TRBJ2-1; D call uncertain. V was pared by 2 bases and J by 6 bases, with 12 bases between. Germline V gene data show CDR1 as SGHDT and CDR2 as YYEEEE. CDR3 length: 14 residues. This CDR3 reads CASSFGLPGNEQFF. The CDR3 nucleotides are TGTGCCAGCAGCTTTGGCCTTCCGGGCAATGAGCAGTTCTTC.

The chain recombines TRBV5-1 with TRBJ2-1, with TRBD1 matching over 9 bases. The CDR3 is 14 residues long. V lost 2 bases to trimming and J lost 7 bases; unmatched junction nucleotides: 4. The V gene's germline CDR1 is SGHRS and CDR2 YFSETQ. This CDR3 reads CASSFGQGFNEQFF. The DNA of the CDR3 is TGCGCCAGCAGCTTCGGACAGGGGTTTAATGAGCAGTTCTTC.

This clonotype was counted between two and nine times. The chain joins TRBV7-9 to TRBJ2-1, with 8 bases aligning to TRBD1. This CDR3 is 16 amino acids long. V was clipped by 5 bases and J by 0 bases; unmatched bases: 6. In germline, CDR1 is SEHNR, CDR2 FQNEAQ (reference sequence). Written as DNA, the CDR3 is TGTGCCAGCAGCACATTAACAGGGGGCTCCTACAATGAGCAGTTCTTC. This translates into CASSTLTGGSYNEQFF. The full variable domain, in which reference TRBV7-9 and TRBJ2-1 provide the parts outside the CDR3, is DTGVSQNPRHKITKRGQNVTFRCDPISEHNRLYWYRQTLGQGPEFLTYFQNEAQLEKSRLLSDRFSAERPKGSFSTLEIQRTEQGDSAMYLCASSTLTGGSYNEQFFGPGTRLTVL.

CDR3 in amino acids: CASSQDMGLTWSPLHF. CDR3 nucleotides: TGTGCCAGCAGCCAAGATATGGGACTGACTTGGTCACCCCTCCACTTT. The chain has TRBV14 and TRBJ1-6, with D tentatively TRBD1 (5 bases). Germline assignment: CDR1 SGHDN and CDR2 FVKESK. The CDR3 is 16 amino acids. The V end was cut by 0 bases, the J end by 10 bases, with 16 bases between.

This clonotype was counted a few times. The junction departs from the called germline gene at one end, perhaps through a read error. V gene TRBV20-1 combines with J gene TRBJ2-1; 11 bases are a match to TRBD2. The CDR3 runs to 14 residues. Germline CDR1 and CDR2: DFQATT and SNEGSKA (reference sequence). The CDR3 here is CSASPGGLAGISLF. As DNA, the CDR3 is TGCAGTGCTAGCCCCGGCGGACTAGCGGGTATTTCGCTCTTC.

This clonotype was seen a handful of times. The genes are TRBV27 and TRBJ2-5; TRBD2 matches at 13 bases. CDR3 size: 16 residues. Germline V gene sequence: CDR1 MNHEY, CDR2 SMNVEV (reference sequence). The V and J ends lost 5 bases and 5 bases, in that order; junction bases with no gene match: 8. The CDR3 loop reads CASSLKTSGGPETQYF. Here the CDR3 DNA reads TGTGCCAGCAGTCTAAAGACTAGCGGGGGGCCGGAGACCCAGTACTTC.

This clonotype was detected only a few times. V is TRBV6-1 and J is TRBJ2-1; tentative D call: TRBD2 (5 bases). V was clipped by 0 bases and J by 7 bases, with 10 bases between them. There are 14 residues in the CDR3. Looked up from germline, CDR1 is MNHNS and CDR2 is SASEGT. DNA of the CDR3: TGTGCCAGCAGTGAAGCCTACGGGAAGAATGAGCAGTTCTTC. It encodes CASSEAYGKNEQFF.

This clonotype was seen a few times. The chain has TRBV25-1 and TRBJ2-5; TRBD2 matches at 10 bases. The CDR3 is made up of 15 amino acids. V was pared by 4 bases and J by 5 bases, with 7 bases of the junction left unmatched. Germline CDR1 is MGHDK and CDR2 is SYGVNS. CDR3 nucleotides: TGTGCCAGCAGTGCAGGTAGCGGGGGGCTGGAGACCCAGTACTTC. It yields the protein CASSAGSGGLETQYF.